The clone carrying this T cell receptor beta chain appeared many times. Its antigen remains unknown. The source of the sample is a study of T cells in Graves' hyperthyroidism and ophthalmopathy. General observations from the study: Prediction of ophthalmopathy progression came a median around 6.1 months pre-onset. Most clonotypes that expanded in the thyroid above 0.001 also showed up in blood.

Regions amplified from RNA transcripts were the TCR beta CDR3 regions. The TCR CDR3 was amplified in a first-round RT-PCR using the HTBI primer set. TCRdb ran MiXCR on the multiplex PCR reads and lists one entry per CDR3 protein. The sample shows hundreds of thousands of distinct CDR3 sequences, 25% to 30% of them seen only once. The source is a man aged 35 to 55 with Graves' hyperthyroidism that later progressed to Graves' ophthalmopathy. Input material: blood.

The CDR3 DNA reads TGCAGTGCACCGCAGGATTACTATGGCTACACCTTC. This encodes CSAPQDYYGYTF. The rearrangement uses TRBV20-1 and TRBJ1-2, with D uncertain. The V end lost 6 bases, the J end lost 3 bases, and 11 bases lay between the germline ends. Per germline, CDR1 DFQATT and CDR2 SNEGSKA (reference sequence). The CDR3 is made up of 12 amino acids.